This T cell receptor (beta chain) was retrieved from a study of regulatory T cells in long-lasting Graves disease. As to time point: persistent/refractory GD, antithyroid drugs over 5 years with positive TRAb. Making the TCR library involved RNA that had been extracted from PBMCs. Combining iRepertoire HTBI primers with Arm-PCR of CDR3 regions, the authors built TCR beta libraries. TCRdb re-derived calls from the multiplex PCR reads in MiXCR, one entry per CDR3 protein. The table shows about 290,000 distinct CDR3 sequences, with under 25% occurring only once. As for this clonotype: What it binds is not known.

Study-wide findings and caveats: TRBV28, TRBJ1-2 and TRBJ2-5 were favored in persistent disease. The TCR repertoire of persistent Graves' patients was less diverse than that of newly diagnosed ones.

This CDR3 has 14 amino acids. Looked up from germline, CDR1 is MNHNS and CDR2 is SASEGT. With V trimmed by 6 bases and J by 2 bases, 4 bases remained unmatched. This chain links TRBV6-1 with TRBJ2-3, with 8 positions matching TRBD2. The sequenced sample was peripheral blood mononuclear cells (PBMCs), obtained when the disease was refractory, from a patient treated with antithyroid drugs. This clonotype was obtained from a female donor with Graves disease. CDR3 in DNA: TGTGCCAGCAGAGTAGCGGGGCTCACAGATACGCAGTATTTT. Translation: CASRVAGLTDTQYF.